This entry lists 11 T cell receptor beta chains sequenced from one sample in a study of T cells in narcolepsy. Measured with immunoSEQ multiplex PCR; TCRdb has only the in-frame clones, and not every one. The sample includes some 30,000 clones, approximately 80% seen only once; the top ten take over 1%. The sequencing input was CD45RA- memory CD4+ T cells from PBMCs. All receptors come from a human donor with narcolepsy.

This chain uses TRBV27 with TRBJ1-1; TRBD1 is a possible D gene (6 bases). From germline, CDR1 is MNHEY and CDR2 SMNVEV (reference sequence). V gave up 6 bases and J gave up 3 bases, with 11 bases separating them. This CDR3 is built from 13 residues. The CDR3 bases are TGTGCCAGCAGCGCTAGACAGGACACTGAAGCTTTCTTT. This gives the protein CASSARQDTEAFF.

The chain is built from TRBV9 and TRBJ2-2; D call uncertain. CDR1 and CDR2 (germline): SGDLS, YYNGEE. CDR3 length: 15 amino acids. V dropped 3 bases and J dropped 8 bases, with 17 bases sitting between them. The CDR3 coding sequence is TGTGCCAGCAGCGCCGGGTCCCTAGATAGAGGGGAGCTGTTTTTT. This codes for CASSAGSLDRGELFF. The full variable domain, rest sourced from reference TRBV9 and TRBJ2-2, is DSGVTQTPKHLITATGQRVTLRCSPRSGDLSVYWYQQSLDQGLQFLIQYYNGEERAKGNILERFSAQQFPDLHSELNLSSLELGDSALYFCASSAGSLDRGELFFGEGSRLTVL.

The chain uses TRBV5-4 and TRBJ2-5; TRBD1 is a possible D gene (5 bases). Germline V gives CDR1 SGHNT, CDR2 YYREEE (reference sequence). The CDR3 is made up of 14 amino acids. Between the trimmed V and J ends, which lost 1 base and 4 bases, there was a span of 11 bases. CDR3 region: CASSLSGIRETQYF. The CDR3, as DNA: TGTGCCAGCAGCTTGTCAGGGATAAGAGAGACCCAGTACTTC.

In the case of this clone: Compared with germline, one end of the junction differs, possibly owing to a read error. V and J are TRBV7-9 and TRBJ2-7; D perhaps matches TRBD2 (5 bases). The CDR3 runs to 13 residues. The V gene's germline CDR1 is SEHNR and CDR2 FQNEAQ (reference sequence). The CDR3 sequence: CASSAQPGSVEDF. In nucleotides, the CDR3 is TGTGCCAGCAGCGCACAGCCGGGCTCCGTGGAGGACTTC.

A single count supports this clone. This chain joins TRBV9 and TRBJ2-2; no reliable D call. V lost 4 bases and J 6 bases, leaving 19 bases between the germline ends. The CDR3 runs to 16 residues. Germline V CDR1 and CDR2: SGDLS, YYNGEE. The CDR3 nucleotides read TGTGCCAGCAGCTCCCGTTGGTCCCGCCCCGCCGGGGAGCTGTTTTTT. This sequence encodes CASSSRWSRPAGELFF.

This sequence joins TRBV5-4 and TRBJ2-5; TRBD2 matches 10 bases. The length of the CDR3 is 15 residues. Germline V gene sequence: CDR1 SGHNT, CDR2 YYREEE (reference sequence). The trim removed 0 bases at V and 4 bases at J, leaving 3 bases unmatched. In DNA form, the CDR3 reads TGTGCCAGCAGCTTGGCTAGCGGGGGAGGAGAGACCCAGTACTTC. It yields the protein CASSLASGGGETQYF.

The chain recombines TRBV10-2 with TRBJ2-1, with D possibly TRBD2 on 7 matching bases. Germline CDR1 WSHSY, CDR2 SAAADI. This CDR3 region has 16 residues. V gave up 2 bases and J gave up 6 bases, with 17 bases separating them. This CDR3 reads CASSETGGVLFNEQFF. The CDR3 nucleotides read TGCGCCAGCAGTGAGACGGGGGGCGTTTTATTCAATGAGCAGTTCTTC.

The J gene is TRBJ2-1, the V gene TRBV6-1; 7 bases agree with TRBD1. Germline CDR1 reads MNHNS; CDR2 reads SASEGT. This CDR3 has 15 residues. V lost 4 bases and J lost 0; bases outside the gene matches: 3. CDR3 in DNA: TGTGCCAGCAGTGCCCGACAGGGCTCCTACAATGAGCAGTTCTTC. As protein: CASSARQGSYNEQFF.

The CDR3: CASEAVSNQPQHF. CDR3 nucleotide sequence: TGTGCCAGCGAGGCAGTTAGCAATCAGCCCCAGCATTTT. V and J are TRBV6-1 and TRBJ1-5; D unresolved. CDR3 size: 13 residues. Germline lookup yields CDR1 MNHNS and CDR2 SASEGT. The germline V and J ends were trimmed by 8 bases and 0 bases, with 8 bases remaining between them.

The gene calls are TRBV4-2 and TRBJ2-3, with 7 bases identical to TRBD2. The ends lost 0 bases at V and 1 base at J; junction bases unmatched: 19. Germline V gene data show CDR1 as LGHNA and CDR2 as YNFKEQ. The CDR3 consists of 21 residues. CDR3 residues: CASSQDLGRAGRYDGTDTQYF. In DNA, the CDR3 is TGTGCCAGCAGCCAAGATCTCGGCCGAGCGGGACGCTATGATGGCACAGATACGCAGTATTTT.

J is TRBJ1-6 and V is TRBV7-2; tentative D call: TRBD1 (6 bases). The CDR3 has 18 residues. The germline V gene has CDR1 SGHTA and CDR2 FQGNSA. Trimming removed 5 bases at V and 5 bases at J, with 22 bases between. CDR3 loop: CASSPGSPDRPDNSPLHF. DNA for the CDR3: TGTGCCAGCAGCCCAGGGTCCCCTGACAGGCCGGATAATTCACCCCTCCACTTT.